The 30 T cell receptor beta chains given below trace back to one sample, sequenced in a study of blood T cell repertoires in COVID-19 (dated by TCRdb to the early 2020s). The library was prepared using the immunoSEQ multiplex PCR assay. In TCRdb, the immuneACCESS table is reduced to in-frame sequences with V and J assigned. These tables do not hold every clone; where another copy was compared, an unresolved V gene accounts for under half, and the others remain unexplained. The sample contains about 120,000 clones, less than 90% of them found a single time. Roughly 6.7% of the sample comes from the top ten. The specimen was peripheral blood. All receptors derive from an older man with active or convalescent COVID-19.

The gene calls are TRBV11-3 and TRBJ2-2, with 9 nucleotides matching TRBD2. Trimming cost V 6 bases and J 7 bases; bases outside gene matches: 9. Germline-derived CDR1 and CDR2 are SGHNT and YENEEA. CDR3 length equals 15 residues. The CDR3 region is CASRRSGGRGGELFF. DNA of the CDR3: TGTGCCAGCAGGAGAAGCGGCGGGAGGGGCGGGGAGCTGTTTTTT.

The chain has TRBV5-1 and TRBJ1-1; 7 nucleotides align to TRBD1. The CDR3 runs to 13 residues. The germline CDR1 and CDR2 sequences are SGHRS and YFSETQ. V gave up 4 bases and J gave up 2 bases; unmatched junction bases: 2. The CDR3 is CASSNRGNTEAFF. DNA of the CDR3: TGCGCCAGCAGCAACAGGGGAAACACTGAAGCTTTCTTT.

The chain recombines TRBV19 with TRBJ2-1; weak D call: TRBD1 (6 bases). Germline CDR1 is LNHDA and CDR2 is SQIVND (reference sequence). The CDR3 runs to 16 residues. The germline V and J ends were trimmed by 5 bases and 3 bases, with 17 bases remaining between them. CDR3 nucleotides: TGTGCCAGTAGTCCCCGACAGGCCTTGCACTACAATGAGCAGTTCTTC. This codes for CASSPRQALHYNEQFF. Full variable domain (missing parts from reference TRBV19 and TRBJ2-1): DGGITQSPKYLFRKEGQNVTLSCEQNLNHDAMYWYRQDPGQGLRLIYYSQIVNDFQKGDIAEGYSVSREKKESFPLTVTSAQKNPTAFYLCASSPRQALHYNEQFFGPGTRLTVL.

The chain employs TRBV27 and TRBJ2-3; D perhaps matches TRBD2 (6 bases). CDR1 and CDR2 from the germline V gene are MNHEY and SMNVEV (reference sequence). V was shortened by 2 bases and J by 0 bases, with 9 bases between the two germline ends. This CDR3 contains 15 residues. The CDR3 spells CASSLVGTSTDTQYF. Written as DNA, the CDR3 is TGTGCCAGCAGTTTAGTTGGGACTAGCACAGATACGCAGTATTTT.

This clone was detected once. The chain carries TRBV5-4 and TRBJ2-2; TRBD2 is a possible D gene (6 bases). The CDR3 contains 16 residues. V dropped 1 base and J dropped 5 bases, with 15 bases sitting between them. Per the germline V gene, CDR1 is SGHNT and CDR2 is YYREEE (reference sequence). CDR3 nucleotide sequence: TGTGCCAGCAGCTTGAGCGGGTCTAGTCTTACCGGGGAGCTGTTTTTT. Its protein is CASSLSGSSLTGELFF.

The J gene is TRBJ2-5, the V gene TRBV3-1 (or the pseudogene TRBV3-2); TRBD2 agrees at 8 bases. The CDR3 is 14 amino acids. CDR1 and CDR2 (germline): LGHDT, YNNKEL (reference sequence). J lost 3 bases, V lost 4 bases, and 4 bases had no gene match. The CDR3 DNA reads TGTGCCAGCAGCCCTACTAGCGGTAAAGAGACCCAGTACTTC. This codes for CASSPTSGKETQYF.

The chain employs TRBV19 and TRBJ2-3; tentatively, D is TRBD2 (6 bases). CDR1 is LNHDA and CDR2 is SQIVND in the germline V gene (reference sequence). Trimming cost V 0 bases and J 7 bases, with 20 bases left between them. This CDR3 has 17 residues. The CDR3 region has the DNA TGTGCCAGTAGTATAGAAACCGGGACTTCAACCTCCTATACGCAGTATTTT. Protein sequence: CASSIETGTSTSYTQYF.

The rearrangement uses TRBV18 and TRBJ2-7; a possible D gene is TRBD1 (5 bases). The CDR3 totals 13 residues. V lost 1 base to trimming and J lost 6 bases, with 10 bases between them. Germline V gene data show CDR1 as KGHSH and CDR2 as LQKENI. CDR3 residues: CASSPRAGLEQYF. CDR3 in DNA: TGTGCCAGCTCACCACGGGCAGGGCTCGAGCAGTACTTC.

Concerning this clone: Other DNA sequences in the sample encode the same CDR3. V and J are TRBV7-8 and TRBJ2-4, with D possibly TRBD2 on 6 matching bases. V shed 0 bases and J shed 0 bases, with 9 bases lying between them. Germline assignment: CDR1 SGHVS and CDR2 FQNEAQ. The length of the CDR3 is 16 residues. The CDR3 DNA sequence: TGTGCCAGCAGCTTAGCGGAGGGGATAGCCAAAAACATTCAGTACTTC. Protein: CASSLAEGIAKNIQYF.

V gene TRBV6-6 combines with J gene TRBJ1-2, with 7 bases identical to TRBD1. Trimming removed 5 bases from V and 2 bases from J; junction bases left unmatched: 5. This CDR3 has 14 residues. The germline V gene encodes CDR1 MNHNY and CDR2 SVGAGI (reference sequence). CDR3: CASSPTGFNYGYTF. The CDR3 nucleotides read TGTGCCAGCAGTCCGACAGGGTTCAACTATGGCTACACCTTC.

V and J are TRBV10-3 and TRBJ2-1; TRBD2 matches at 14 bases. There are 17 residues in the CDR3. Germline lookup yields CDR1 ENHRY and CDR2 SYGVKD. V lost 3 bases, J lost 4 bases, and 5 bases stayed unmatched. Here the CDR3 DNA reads TGTGCCATCAGTGACAGACTAGCGGGGGGGCAATACAATGAGCAGTTCTTC. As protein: CAISDRLAGGQYNEQFF.

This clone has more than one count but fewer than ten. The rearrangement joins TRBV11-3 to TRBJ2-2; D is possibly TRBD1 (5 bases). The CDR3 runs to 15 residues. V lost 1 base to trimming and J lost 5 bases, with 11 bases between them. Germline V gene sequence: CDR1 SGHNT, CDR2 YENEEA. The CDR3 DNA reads TGTGCCAGCAGCTTAGGGCCCCAGGGTACCGGGGAGCTGTTTTTT. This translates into CASSLGPQGTGELFF.

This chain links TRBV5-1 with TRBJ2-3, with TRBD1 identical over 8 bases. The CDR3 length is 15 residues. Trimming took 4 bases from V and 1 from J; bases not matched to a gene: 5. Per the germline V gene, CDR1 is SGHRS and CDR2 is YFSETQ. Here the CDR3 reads CASSLGQVRTDTQYF. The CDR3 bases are TGCGCCAGCAGCCTGGGACAGGTCCGCACAGATACGCAGTATTTT.

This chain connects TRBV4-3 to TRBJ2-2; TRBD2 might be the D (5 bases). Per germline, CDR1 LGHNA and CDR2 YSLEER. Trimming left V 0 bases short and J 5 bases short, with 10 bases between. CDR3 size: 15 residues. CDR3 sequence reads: CASSQERVRTGELFF. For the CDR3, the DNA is TGCGCCAGCAGCCAAGAGCGGGTGAGGACCGGGGAGCTGTTTTTT.

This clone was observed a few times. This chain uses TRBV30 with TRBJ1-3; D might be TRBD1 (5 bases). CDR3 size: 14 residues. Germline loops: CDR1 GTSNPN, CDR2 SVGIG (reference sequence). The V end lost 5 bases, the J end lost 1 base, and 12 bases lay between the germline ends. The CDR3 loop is CAWYTTDSGNTIYF. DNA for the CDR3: TGTGCCTGGTACACGACAGATTCTGGAAACACCATATATTTT.

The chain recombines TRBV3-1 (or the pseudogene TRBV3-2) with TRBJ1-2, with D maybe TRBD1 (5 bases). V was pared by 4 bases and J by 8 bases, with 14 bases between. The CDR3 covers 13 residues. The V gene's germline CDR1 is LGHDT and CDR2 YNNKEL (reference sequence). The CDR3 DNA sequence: TGTGCCAGCAGCCCCGGCAGGGTTAGGGGCTACACCTTC. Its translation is CASSPGRVRGYTF.

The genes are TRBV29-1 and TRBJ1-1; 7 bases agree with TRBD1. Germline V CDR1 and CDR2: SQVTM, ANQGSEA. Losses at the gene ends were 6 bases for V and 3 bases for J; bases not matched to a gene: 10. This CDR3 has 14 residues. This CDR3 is CSVGTGVRDTEAFF. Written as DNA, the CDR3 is TGCAGCGTCGGTACAGGGGTTAGGGACACTGAAGCTTTCTTT.

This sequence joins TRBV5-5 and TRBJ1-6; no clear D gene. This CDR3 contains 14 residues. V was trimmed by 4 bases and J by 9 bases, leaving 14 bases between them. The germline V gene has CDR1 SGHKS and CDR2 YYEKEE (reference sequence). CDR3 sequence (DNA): TGTGCCAGCAGCGAGGGCCTAGTCAGTTCACCCCTCCACTTT. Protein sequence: CASSEGLVSSPLHF.

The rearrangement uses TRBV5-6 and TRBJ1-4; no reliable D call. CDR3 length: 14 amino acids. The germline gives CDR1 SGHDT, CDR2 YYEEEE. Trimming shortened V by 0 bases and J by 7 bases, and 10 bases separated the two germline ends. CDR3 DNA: TGTGCCAGCAGCTTGGCGTCAGGTTTTGAAAAACTGTTTTTT. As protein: CASSLASGFEKLFF.

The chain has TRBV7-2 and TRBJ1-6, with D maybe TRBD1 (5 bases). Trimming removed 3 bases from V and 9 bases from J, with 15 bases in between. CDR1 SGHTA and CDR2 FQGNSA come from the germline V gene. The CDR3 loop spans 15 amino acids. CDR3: CASSFSVRVVSPLHF. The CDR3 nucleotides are TGTGCCAGCAGCTTTAGTGTCAGGGTAGTTTCACCCCTCCACTTT.

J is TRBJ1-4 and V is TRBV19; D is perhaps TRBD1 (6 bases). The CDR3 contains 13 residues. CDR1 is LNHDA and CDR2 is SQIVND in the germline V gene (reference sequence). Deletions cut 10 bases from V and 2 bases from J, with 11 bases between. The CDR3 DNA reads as TGTGCCACTAGAGGACAGACTAATGAAAAACTGTTTTTT. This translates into CATRGQTNEKLFF.

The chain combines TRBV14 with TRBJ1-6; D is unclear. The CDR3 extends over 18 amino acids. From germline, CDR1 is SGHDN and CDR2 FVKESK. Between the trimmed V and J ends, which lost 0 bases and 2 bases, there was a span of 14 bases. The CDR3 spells CASSQDSGELPYNSPLHF. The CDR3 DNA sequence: TGTGCCAGCAGCCAAGATAGCGGGGAATTACCCTATAATTCACCCCTCCACTTT.

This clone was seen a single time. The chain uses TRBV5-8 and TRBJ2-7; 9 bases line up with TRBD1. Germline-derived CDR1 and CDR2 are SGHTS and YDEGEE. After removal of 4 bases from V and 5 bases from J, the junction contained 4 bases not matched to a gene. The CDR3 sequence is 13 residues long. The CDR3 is CASSRDRENEQYF. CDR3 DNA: TGTGCCAGCAGCCGGGACAGGGAGAACGAGCAGTACTTC.

The CDR3 reads CASSQRLGDRDISGANVLTF. For the CDR3, the DNA is TGTGCCAGCAGCCAAAGATTGGGGGACAGGGATATATCTGGGGCCAACGTCCTGACTTTC. The chain joins TRBV14 to TRBJ2-6; 9 bases line up with TRBD1. Trimming cost V 2 bases and J 1 base; bases outside gene matches: 12. In germline, CDR1 is SGHDN, CDR2 FVKESK. This CDR3 contains 20 residues.

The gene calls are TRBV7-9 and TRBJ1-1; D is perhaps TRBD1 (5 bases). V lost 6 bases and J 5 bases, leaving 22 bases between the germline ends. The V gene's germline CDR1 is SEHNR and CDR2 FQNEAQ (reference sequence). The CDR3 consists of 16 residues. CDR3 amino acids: CASSSLKGFGWTEAFF. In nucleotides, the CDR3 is TGTGCCAGCAGTTCTCTAAAGGGGTTTGGTTGGACTGAAGCTTTCTTT.

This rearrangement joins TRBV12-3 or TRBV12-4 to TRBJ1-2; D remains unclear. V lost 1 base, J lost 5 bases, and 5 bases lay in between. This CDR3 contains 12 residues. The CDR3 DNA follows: TGTGCCAGCAGTTTAGTACAGTATGGCTACACCTTC. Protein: CASSLVQYGYTF.

The CDR3 is CASSGGQTGETQYF. The CDR3 DNA is TGTGCCAGCAGTGGGGGGCAGACGGGAGAGACCCAGTACTTC. The chain recombines TRBV2 with TRBJ2-5, with D possibly TRBD1 on 6 matching bases. Trimming removed 4 bases from V and 4 bases from J, with 13 bases in between. Germline lookup yields CDR1 SNHLY and CDR2 FYNNEI. The CDR3 consists of 14 residues.

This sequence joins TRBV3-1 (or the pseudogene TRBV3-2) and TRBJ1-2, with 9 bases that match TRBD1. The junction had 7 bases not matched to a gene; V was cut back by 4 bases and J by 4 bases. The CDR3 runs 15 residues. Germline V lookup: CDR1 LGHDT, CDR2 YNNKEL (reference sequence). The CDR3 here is CASSPGTGIGYGYTF. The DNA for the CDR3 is TGTGCCAGCAGCCCAGGGACAGGGATCGGCTATGGCTACACCTTC.

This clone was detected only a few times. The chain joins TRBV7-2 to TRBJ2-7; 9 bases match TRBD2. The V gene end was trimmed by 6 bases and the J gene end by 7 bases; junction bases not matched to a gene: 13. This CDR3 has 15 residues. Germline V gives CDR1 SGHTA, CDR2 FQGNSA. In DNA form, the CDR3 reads TGTGCCAGCAGTACGACTAGCGGTCAGGGGCGGGAGCAGTACTTC. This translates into CASSTTSGQGREQYF.

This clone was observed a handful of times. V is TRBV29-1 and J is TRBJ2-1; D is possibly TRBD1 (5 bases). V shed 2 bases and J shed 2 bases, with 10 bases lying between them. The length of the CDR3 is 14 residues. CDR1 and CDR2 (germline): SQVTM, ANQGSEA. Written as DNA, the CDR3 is TGCAGCGTTGAAAAGGGGCTAGCCTACAATGAGCAGTTCTTC. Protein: CSVEKGLAYNEQFF.